These 27 T cell receptor beta chains came from one sample sequenced in a study of cytomegalovirus exposure and HLA in healthy donors. Method: immunoSEQ multiplex PCR; TCRdb's copy keeps in-frame clones and lacks some. The sample has over 110,000 clones, about 88% seen once. The sample comprised PBMCs. These receptors all stem from a man between 18 and 29 years old in good health and CMV-seropositive.

The chain is built from TRBV30 and TRBJ1-1; tentative D call: TRBD1 (6 bases). The CDR3 extends over 13 amino acids. V was pared by 3 bases and J by 3 bases, with 11 bases between. Germline V CDR1 and CDR2: GTSNPN, SVGIG (reference sequence). In DNA, the CDR3 is TGTGCCTGGAGGGATACAGGGTACACTGAAGCTTTCTTT. This translates into CAWRDTGYTEAFF.

The V and J genes are TRBV27 and TRBJ2-1; D is perhaps TRBD2 (6 bases). The V end lost 3 bases, the J end lost 4 bases, and 10 bases lay between the germline ends. The CDR3 runs 14 residues. Looked up from germline, CDR1 is MNHEY and CDR2 is SMNVEV (reference sequence). DNA for the CDR3: TGTGCCAGCAGTTTCCTAGCGCGTTACAATGAGCAGTTCTTC. Translation gives CASSFLARYNEQFF.

The chain links TRBV19 to TRBJ2-1; D is uncertain. The germline V and J ends were trimmed by 4 bases and 9 bases, with 4 bases remaining between them. There are 10 residues in the CDR3. CDR1 and CDR2 from the germline V gene are LNHDA and SQIVND (reference sequence). This chain's CDR3 is CASSSGEQFF. The CDR3 DNA reads as TGTGCCAGTAGTAGCGGTGAGCAGTTCTTC.

J is TRBJ2-3 and V is TRBV2; 8 bases map to TRBD2. The V gene's germline CDR1 is SNHLY and CDR2 FYNNEI. The CDR3 is 13 amino acids. V was pared by 8 bases and J by 6 bases, with 7 bases of the junction left unmatched. The CDR3 region has the DNA TGTGCCAGCGGAGCGGGAGAATTTGATACGCAGTATTTT. This gives the protein CASGAGEFDTQYF. The whole variable domain, remainder taken from reference TRBV2 and TRBJ2-3, is EPEVTQTPSHQVTQMGQEVILRCVPISNHLYFYWYRQILGQKVEFLVSFYNNEISEKSEIFDDQFSVERPDGSNFTLKIRSTKLEDSAMYFCASGAGEFDTQYFGPGTRLTVL.

This clone has a single count. The chain combines TRBV4-2 with TRBJ2-3; 7 positions match TRBD2. Germline V lookup: CDR1 LGHNA, CDR2 YNFKEQ. V trimming: 4 bases; J trimming: 1 base; junction bases outside the gene matches: 8. This CDR3 has 16 residues. The CDR3 is CASSRAGAGGTDTQYF. The CDR3 DNA reads TGTGCCAGCAGCCGGGCTGGGGCGGGAGGCACAGATACGCAGTATTTT.

The chain employs TRBV11-3 and TRBJ2-1; D is ambiguous. Germline V gene lookup returns CDR1 SGHNT and CDR2 YENEEA. This CDR3 contains 14 residues. Between the trimmed V and J ends, which lost 1 base and 9 bases, there was a span of 13 bases. The CDR3 DNA reads TGTGCCAGCAGCTTAGGCCCGTTGCGCCGTGAGCAGTTCTTC. Its translation is CASSLGPLRREQFF. The full variable domain, with the rest looked up from reference TRBV11-3 and TRBJ2-1, is EAGVVQSPRYKIIEKKQPVAFWCNPISGHNTLYWYLQNLGQGPELLIRYENEEAVDDSQLPKDRFSAERLKGVDSTLKIQPAELGDSAVYLCASSLGPLRREQFFGPGTRLTVL.

The chain employs TRBV7-2 and TRBJ1-3; 10 bases line up with TRBD1. Unmatched junction bases numbered 11, after V lost 5 bases and J lost 1 base. Germline loops: CDR1 SGHTA, CDR2 FQGNSA. The CDR3 extends over 18 amino acids. DNA for the CDR3: TGTGCCAGCAGCCCAACCGGGACAGGGGATAAGTCTGGAAACACCATATATTTT. It codes for CASSPTGTGDKSGNTIYF.

The V and J genes are TRBV12-5 and TRBJ2-7; 8 positions agree with TRBD2. V lost 0 bases to trimming and J lost 5 bases; unmatched junction nucleotides: 21. Germline V CDR1 and CDR2: LGHNT, FRNRAP. This CDR3 contains 20 residues. CDR3 sequence reads: CASGLVRNRRWIAGTNEQYF. The CDR3 bases are TGTGCTAGTGGTTTGGTAAGGAACAGACGTTGGATAGCGGGAACAAACGAGCAGTACTTC.

As for this clone: At one end, the junction sequence differs from germline, possibly due to a read error. The chain recombines TRBV2 with TRBJ2-5; weak D call: TRBD2 (6 bases). Germline CDR1 reads SNHLY; CDR2 reads FYNNEI. This CDR3 comprises 15 residues. In DNA form, the CDR3 reads TGTGCCAGCAGTGATAGGGCCGTCGGGAGTGGGGGTTTTGACTTC. Protein product: CASSDRAVGSGGFDF.

V usage is TRBV18 and J usage is TRBJ2-2; D perhaps matches TRBD2 (6 bases). V was shortened by 5 bases and J by 5 bases, with 9 bases between the two germline ends. CDR3 length equals 13 residues. Looked up from germline, CDR1 is KGHSH and CDR2 is LQKENI. Here the CDR3 DNA reads TGTGCCAGCTCAGGAGGGAGTACCGGGGAGCTGTTTTTT. The encoded protein is CASSGGSTGELFF.

CDR3 residues: CASSLERHYGYTF. Here the CDR3 DNA reads TGTGCCAGCAGCTTGGAGAGACACTATGGCTACACCTTC. The V and J genes are TRBV13 and TRBJ1-2; D gene ambiguous. The germline gives CDR1 PRHDT, CDR2 FYEKMQ (reference sequence). The CDR3 totals 13 residues. The germline V and J ends were trimmed by 3 bases and 3 bases, with 8 bases remaining between them.

V usage is TRBV7-6 and J usage is TRBJ2-5; 8 bases line up with TRBD2. Germline V lookup: CDR1 SGHVS, CDR2 FNYEAQ. J lost 5 bases, V lost 8 bases, and 7 bases had no gene match. The CDR3 has 13 amino acids. The CDR3: CASREGLRETQYF. DNA of the CDR3: TGTGCCAGCCGGGAGGGGCTTCGGGAGACCCAGTACTTC.

The chain links TRBV27 to TRBJ2-1, with 13 bases identical to TRBD2. V dropped 5 bases and J dropped 7; count of bases not matched to a gene: 11. Germline V gene data show CDR1 as MNHEY and CDR2 as SMNVEV (reference sequence). The CDR3 loop spans 17 amino acids. The CDR3 coding sequence is TGTGCCAGCAGTCCTGCACTAGCGGGGGGGCCGTGGAATGAGCAGTTCTTC. Translated, it gives CASSPALAGGPWNEQFF.

The chain combines TRBV10-3 with TRBJ2-3; 8 bases are shared with TRBD2. The length of the CDR3 is 14 residues. Germline loops: CDR1 ENHRY, CDR2 SYGVKD. The J segment lost 2 bases and the V segment lost 3 bases, leaving 1 base of the junction unmatched. CDR3 nucleotide sequence: TGTGCCATCAGTGACGGGGGGGACACAGATACGCAGTATTTT. It yields the protein CAISDGGDTDTQYF.

The rearrangement uses TRBV6-1 and TRBJ2-1; TRBD2 matches 7 bases. This CDR3 region has 16 residues. J gave up 2 bases and V 4 bases, and 8 bases lay outside the gene matches. From germline, CDR1 is MNHNS and CDR2 SASEGT. The DNA for the CDR3 is TGTGCCAGCAGTGGGATAAGCGGGATTACCTACAATGAGCAGTTCTTC. Protein sequence: CASSGISGITYNEQFF.

The chain is built from TRBV6-1 and TRBJ2-1; 9 bases are shared with TRBD2. The CDR3 totals 15 residues. Trimming removed 6 bases from V and 6 bases from J; junction bases left unmatched: 9. Germline CDR1 is MNHNS and CDR2 is SASEGT. Here the CDR3 reads CASRPLAGDPNEQFF. The DNA of the CDR3 is TGTGCCAGCAGACCATTAGCGGGGGACCCCAATGAGCAGTTCTTC.

This clone was observed once. The rearrangement uses TRBV9 and TRBJ2-3, with 7 bases that match TRBD2. The CDR3 totals 16 residues. V lost 2 bases to trimming and J lost 1 base; unmatched junction nucleotides: 7. Per germline, CDR1 SGDLS and CDR2 YYNGEE. CDR3 coding DNA: TGTGCCAGCAGCGTGGTAGGACTAGGCGGCACAGATACGCAGTATTTT. Amino acid sequence: CASSVVGLGGTDTQYF.

This rearrangement joins TRBV20-1 to TRBJ2-1; D is unclear. Germline lookup yields CDR1 DFQATT and CDR2 SNEGSKA (reference sequence). Trimming shortened V by 4 bases and J by 9 bases, and 10 bases separated the two germline ends. CDR3 length: 11 amino acids. CDR3 region: CSANSLGEQFF. CDR3 in DNA: TGCAGTGCTAATAGCTTGGGTGAGCAGTTCTTC.

The chain carries TRBV7-6 and TRBJ2-3; D remains ambiguous. CDR3 size: 13 residues. V gave up 1 base and J gave up 3 bases, with 5 bases separating them. From germline, CDR1 is SGHVS and CDR2 FNYEAQ. CDR3: CASSLGPTDTQYF. CDR3 nucleotides: TGTGCCAGCAGCTTAGGTCCAACAGATACGCAGTATTTT.

This clone showed up just once. One end of the junction fails to match germline, which may point to a read error. The chain links TRBV5-1 to TRBJ2-5, with D unresolved. From germline, CDR1 is SGHRS and CDR2 YFSETQ. This CDR3 has 11 amino acids. The CDR3 DNA follows: TGCGCCAGCAGCAACCAGGAGACCCAGTACTTC. Translation gives CASSNQETQYF.

This clone was detected only a few times. This sample also contains other DNA sequences that code for the same CDR3. This chain connects TRBV30 to TRBJ2-1, with D perhaps matching TRBD2 (5 bases). There are 13 residues in the CDR3. The V gene lost 4 bases and the J gene lost 0 bases, with 7 bases spanning the gap. CDR1 GTSNPN and CDR2 SVGIG come from the germline V gene (reference sequence). CDR3 region: CAWTGSSYNEQFF. The CDR3 DNA reads as TGTGCCTGGACGGGGAGCTCCTACAATGAGCAGTTCTTC.

This clone was counted a single time. An end of the junction differs from the germline gene, which may be a read error. The chain is built from TRBV7-7 and TRBJ2-5; 10 nucleotides align to TRBD2. This CDR3 has 16 residues. In germline, CDR1 is SSHAT, CDR2 FNYEAQ (reference sequence). The CDR3 loop is CASSPTWLAGEETQYF. CDR3 DNA sequence: TGTGCTAGCAGTCCCACATGGCTAGCGGGAGAAGAGACCCAGTACTTC. The full variable domain, with the rest looked up from reference TRBV7-7 and TRBJ2-5, is GAGVSQSPRYKVTKRGQDVTLRCDPISSHATLYWYQQALGQGPEFLTYFNYEAQPDKSGLPSDRFSAERPEGSISTLTIQRTEQRDSAMYRCASSPTWLAGEETQYFGPGTRLLVL.

This rearrangement joins TRBV18 to TRBJ2-5; 10 nucleotides align to TRBD2. CDR3 length equals 14 residues. Germline trimming cut 3 bases from V and 2 bases from J; bases unmatched to any gene: 0. Germline V gives CDR1 KGHSH, CDR2 LQKENI. The CDR3 is CASSPTSGQETQYF. DNA of the CDR3: TGTGCCAGCTCACCGACTAGCGGGCAAGAGACCCAGTACTTC.

The V gene is TRBV30, the J gene TRBJ1-5; D may be TRBD1 (5 bases). The V end lost 3 bases, the J end lost 6 bases, and 18 bases lay between the germline ends. Germline-derived CDR1 and CDR2 are GTSNPN and SVGIG (reference sequence). The CDR3 extends over 15 amino acids. The CDR3: CAWSPRWRGGQPQHF. DNA of the CDR3: TGTGCCTGGAGCCCCAGATGGAGGGGAGGTCAGCCCCAGCATTTT.

The chain combines TRBV10-2 with TRBJ2-1; 8 bases are a match to TRBD2. Germline assignment: CDR1 WSHSY and CDR2 SAAADI. CDR3 length: 14 residues. Germline trimming cut 2 bases from V and 7 bases from J; bases unmatched to any gene: 4. The CDR3 coding sequence is TGCGCCAGCAGTGAGGAGCGGGAGTCAAATGAGCAGTTCTTC. As protein: CASSEERESNEQFF.

This chain joins TRBV2 and TRBJ2-1; a weak D match, TRBD2 (5 bases). V dropped 6 bases and J dropped 8 bases, with 17 bases sitting between them. Germline CDR1 and CDR2: SNHLY and FYNNEI. The CDR3 is 14 residues long. The CDR3 is CASSETRSGYEQFF. CDR3 bases: TGTGCCAGCAGCGAAACCCGAAGCGGCTATGAGCAGTTCTTC.

This clone was detected ten times or more. The rearrangement joins TRBV5-1 to TRBJ1-1; TRBD1 matches at 8 bases. The CDR3 is 14 amino acids. The germline CDR1 and CDR2 sequences are SGHRS and YFSETQ. Losses at the gene ends were 4 bases for V and 1 base for J; bases not matched to a gene: 3. The CDR3 reads CASSGGTGNTEAFF. DNA for the CDR3: TGCGCCAGCAGCGGCGGGACAGGGAACACTGAAGCTTTCTTT.